The sequence of this T cell receptor beta chain was determined in a study of PD-L1 blockade in urothelial cancer. Overall study context: Of under 30 patients, just under 26 were males with bladder-origin urothelial cancer. Blood analysis took place 3 weeks (second dose) and 6 weeks after treatment start. Per blood sample, T cells had a median of around 140,000.

Measured with immunoSEQ multiplex PCR; TCRdb has only the in-frame clones, and not every one. The sample shows roughly 45,000 clones, 70% to 90% of them seen only once. V was pared by 6 bases and J by 4 bases, with 1 base of the junction left unmatched. The CDR3 has 13 residues. CDR1 and CDR2 (germline): SNHLY, FYNNEI. Findings and caveats of the study: Pretreatment TCR clonality in blood under the median foretold superior survival.

Note on this clone: Its antigen is as yet unknown.

The rearrangement joins TRBV2 to TRBJ2-5, with TRBD2 identical over 11 bases. The sequencing here drew on PBMCs, taken around atezolizumab (anti-PD-L1) treatment. This clonotype was obtained from a woman aged 55-70 years with urothelial cancer. The DNA for the CDR3 is TGTGCCAGCAGGGGGACTAGCGGAGAGACCCAGTACTTC. Encoded protein: CASRGTSGETQYF.